This T cell receptor beta chain was documented in a study of T-cell memory formation after mild COVID-19. With constant-segment primers, 5'RACE yielded cDNA libraries of TCR alpha and TCR beta that carried sample barcodes and UMIs. Each CDR3 protein gets one entry after TCRdb re-called the 5' RACE reads with MiXCR. The repertoire has about 180,000 distinct CDR3 sequences, around a sixth of them found once; the top ten carry 3% to 4.5%. This clonotype was detected only a few times. Its antigen is not known. General study points: Whether day 37 second-wave clones are SARS-CoV-2-specific was not confirmed.

V was clipped by 5 bases and J by 6 bases, with 13 bases between them. The CDR3 length is 14 residues. The germline gives CDR1 SGHVS, CDR2 FQNEAQ. Sequenced sample: PBMCs or a T cell subset sorted from them (not recorded which). V gene TRBV7-8 combines with J gene TRBJ1-4; D might be TRBD1 (5 bases). This receptor was taken from a man aged 18 to 29 who had mild COVID-19 (a few samples of this study predate the infection). Cell type and time point are not known. CDR3 nucleotides: TGTGCCAGCAGCCAGGGCTCGGGATATGAAAAACTGTTTTTT. As protein: CASSQGSGYEKLFF.